This entry lists 14 T cell receptor beta chains sequenced from one sample in a study of a mutant IDH1 vaccine in newly diagnosed glioma. Only in-frame clones appear in the TCRdb table, and some are missing; sequencing was by immunoSEQ multiplex PCR. This sample has 31,000 or so clones, with roughly four fifths found just once. Time point: week 35, safety follow-up. With topical imiquimod, each dose of the vaccine consisted of 300 ug of mutant IDH1 20-mer peptide. These receptors' antigens are unknown. The starting material was PBMCs, obtained from a glioma patient whose treatment included an IDH1 peptide vaccine. Every receptor here comes from a young man with glioma.

The chain combines TRBV19 with TRBJ1-1; perhaps TRBD1 as D (5 bases). The CDR3 has 15 residues. V dropped 0 bases and J dropped 4 bases, with 12 bases sitting between them. The germline V gene encodes CDR1 LNHDA and CDR2 SQIVND (reference sequence). This CDR3 reads CASSIEGQGTTEAFF. The CDR3 DNA sequence: TGTGCCAGTAGTATAGAGGGCCAGGGAACCACTGAAGCTTTCTTT.

The chain combines TRBV10-3 with TRBJ2-6; D ambiguous. The germline V gene encodes CDR1 ENHRY and CDR2 SYGVKD. This CDR3 has 13 residues. V was clipped by 11 bases and J by 4 bases, with 12 bases between them. The CDR3 DNA reads TGTGCCTCCCACTCACAGGGGGCCAACGTCCTGACTTTC. It yields the protein CASHSQGANVLTF.

The genes are TRBV6-6 and TRBJ1-2; D is unresolved. V lost 4 bases and J lost 4, with 7 bases in between. In germline, CDR1 is MNHNY, CDR2 SVGAGI (reference sequence). CDR3 size: 12 residues. The CDR3: CASSSVPYGYTF. In nucleotides, the CDR3 is TGTGCCAGCAGTTCCGTGCCCTATGGCTACACCTTC.

The chain is built from TRBV5-1 and TRBJ2-7; maybe TRBD1 (6 bases). Deletions cut 1 base from V and 5 bases from J, with 7 bases between. The CDR3 spans 12 residues. Germline V CDR1 and CDR2: SGHRS, YFSETQ. CDR3 coding DNA: TGCGCCAGCAGCTTGCAGGGGAACGAGCAGTACTTC. Its protein product is CASSLQGNEQYF.

This sequence joins TRBV10-3 and TRBJ1-5; D unresolved. V was pared by 7 bases and J by 0 bases, with 7 bases between. This CDR3 is 13 amino acids long. Germline V CDR1 and CDR2: ENHRY, SYGVKD. The CDR3 here is CAITGNSNQPQHF. DNA for the CDR3: TGTGCCATCACGGGTAATAGCAATCAGCCCCAGCATTTT.

The genes are TRBV30 and TRBJ2-2; 12 bases fit TRBD2. The ends lost 4 bases at V and 7 bases at J; junction bases unmatched: 7. The CDR3 runs 15 residues. CDR1 GTSNPN and CDR2 SVGIG come from the germline V gene (reference sequence). The CDR3 DNA is TGTGCCTGGACTCAACTAGCGGGAGGCGGCGGGGAGCTGTTTTTT. Translation: CAWTQLAGGGGELFF.

V is TRBV4-1 and J is TRBJ2-1; D is possibly TRBD1 (6 bases). Per the germline V gene, CDR1 is MGHRA and CDR2 is YSYEKL. The CDR3 length is 19 residues. With 1 base removed from V and 1 base from J, the gap between germline ends came to 20 bases. The CDR3 DNA is TGCGCCAGCAGCCAAGTACAGGGTGGCCGGGAAAATTCCTACAATGAGCAGTTCTTC. Encoded protein: CASSQVQGGRENSYNEQFF.

This chain uses TRBV2 with TRBJ1-1; D unresolved. The V gene's germline CDR1 is SNHLY and CDR2 FYNNEI. V was cut by 3 bases and J by 1 base, with 12 bases left in between. The CDR3 runs 15 residues. The CDR3 DNA reads TGTGCCAGCAGTGAGGGTCCTAGGGAGAACACTGAAGCTTTCTTT. This codes for CASSEGPRENTEAFF.

This clone is large within its sample. This chain links TRBV15 with TRBJ2-1, with a possible D match to TRBD2 (5 bases). V lost 4 bases, J lost 0 bases, and 10 bases lay in between. The CDR3 has 15 amino acids. Germline V gene sequence: CDR1 LNHNV, CDR2 YYDKDF (reference sequence). The CDR3 bases are TGTGCCACCAGCACGGACTCCGGCTCCTACAATGAGCAGTTCTTC. Translation gives CATSTDSGSYNEQFF.

The chain is built from TRBV5-1 and TRBJ1-1; D remains ambiguous. The CDR3 is 14 residues long. Germline V gene lookup returns CDR1 SGHRS and CDR2 YFSETQ. Trimming took 2 bases from V and 0 from J, leaving 8 bases between them. CDR3: CASSFQAMNTEAFF. In DNA, the CDR3 is TGCGCCAGCAGCTTTCAGGCCATGAACACTGAAGCTTTCTTT.

V and J are TRBV6-5 and TRBJ1-2; TRBD1 agrees at 9 bases. Germline trimming cut 5 bases from V and 7 bases from J; bases unmatched to any gene: 8. Germline V CDR1 and CDR2: MNHEY, SVGAGI. The CDR3 runs to 14 residues. In nucleotides, the CDR3 is TGTGCCAGCAGTAAACCGGGACAGGGTACTGGCTACACCTTC. This gives the protein CASSKPGQGTGYTF.

Only one count was recorded for this clone. The chain carries TRBV29-1 and TRBJ2-2; 11 bases line up with TRBD2. Germline trimming cut 5 bases from V and 4 bases from J; bases unmatched to any gene: 3. This CDR3 contains 14 residues. Per germline, CDR1 SQVTM and CDR2 ANQGSEA. The CDR3 DNA reads TGCAGCGTTTTAGCGGGAGGGTCCACCGGGGAGCTGTTTTTT. Translated, it gives CSVLAGGSTGELFF.

The genes are TRBV5-5 and TRBJ2-5; 13 bases line up with TRBD2. This CDR3 comprises 15 residues. The J segment lost 5 bases and the V segment lost 0 bases, leaving 1 base of the junction unmatched. Germline values: CDR1 SGHKS, CDR2 YYEKEE (reference sequence). Here the CDR3 DNA reads TGTGCCAGCAGCTTGGGGACTAGCGGGGGTGAGACCCAGTACTTC. This codes for CASSLGTSGGETQYF.

The chain has TRBV15 and TRBJ2-7; D is ambiguous. The length of the CDR3 is 12 residues. Germline CDR1 and CDR2: LNHNV and YYDKDF (reference sequence). With 5 bases removed from V and 6 bases from J, the gap between germline ends came to 11 bases. CDR3 DNA sequence: TGTGCCACCAGCGAACCCTTTCGCGAGCAGTACTTC. Its protein product is CATSEPFREQYF.